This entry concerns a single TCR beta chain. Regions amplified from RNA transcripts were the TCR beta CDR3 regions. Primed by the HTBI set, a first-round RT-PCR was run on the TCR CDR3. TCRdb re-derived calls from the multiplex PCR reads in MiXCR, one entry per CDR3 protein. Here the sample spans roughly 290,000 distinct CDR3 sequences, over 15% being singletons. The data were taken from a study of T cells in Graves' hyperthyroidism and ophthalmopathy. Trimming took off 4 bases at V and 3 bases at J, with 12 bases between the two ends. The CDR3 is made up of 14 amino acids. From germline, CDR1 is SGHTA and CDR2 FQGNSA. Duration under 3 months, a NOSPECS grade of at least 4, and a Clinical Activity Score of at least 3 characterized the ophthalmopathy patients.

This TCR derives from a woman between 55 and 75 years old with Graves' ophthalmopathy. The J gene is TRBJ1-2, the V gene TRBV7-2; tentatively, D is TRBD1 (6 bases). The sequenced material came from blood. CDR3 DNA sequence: TGTGCCAGCAGCTCTGAGACAGGATACTATGGCTACACCTTC. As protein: CASSSETGYYGYTF.